The 32 T cell receptor beta chains below all came from one sample that was sequenced in a study of early T cells in non-severe SARS-CoV-2 infection. TCRdb ran MiXCR on the 5' RACE reads and lists one entry per CDR3 protein. The sample lists roughly 67,000 distinct CDR3 sequences, over 9% occurring once. The material sequenced was whole blood. These receptors came from an adult who was a healthcare worker with PCR-confirmed SARS-CoV-2 infection or an uninfected control (not recorded which).

This clonotype was recorded a few times. The chain couples TRBV6-5 to TRBJ1-5; tentatively, D is TRBD1 (6 bases). Germline CDR1 MNHEY, CDR2 SVGAGI. The CDR3 extends over 12 amino acids. Trimming removed 6 bases from V and 7 bases from J, with 10 bases in between. CDR3 sequence reads: CASRTGSQPQHF. The DNA for the CDR3 is TGTGCCAGCAGGACAGGATCCCAGCCCCAGCATTTT.

The CDR3 is CASSLGPPTSNYGYTF. For the CDR3, the DNA is TGTGCCAGCAGCTTAGGGCCACCGACCTCTAACTATGGCTACACCTTC. This chain uses TRBV7-9 with TRBJ1-2; the D is unclear. This CDR3 is built from 16 residues. V shed 1 base and J shed 0 bases, with 12 bases lying between them. CDR1 SEHNR and CDR2 FQNEAQ come from the germline V gene (reference sequence).

This clonotype was observed many times. This chain uses TRBV28 with TRBJ1-6; TRBD1 might be the D (5 bases). V lost 3 bases to trimming and J lost 7 bases, with 22 bases between them. The CDR3 sequence is 18 residues long. CDR1 and CDR2 (germline): MDHEN, SYDVKM. The CDR3: CASSFFGQPGRLNSPLHF. For the CDR3, the DNA is TGTGCCAGCAGTTTTTTCGGGCAACCGGGACGTCTGAATTCACCCCTCCACTTT.

This clonotype has a count of ten or more. This chain connects TRBV6-5 to TRBJ2-1, with D perhaps TRBD1 (6 bases). CDR3 length equals 13 residues. Germline V gene sequence: CDR1 MNHEY, CDR2 SVGAGI. Trimming stripped 6 bases from V and 6 bases from J, with 12 bases between. This chain's CDR3 is CASRKQGTNEQFF. The CDR3 nucleotides read TGTGCCAGCAGGAAACAGGGAACCAATGAGCAGTTCTTC.

In its sample, this clonotype was seen many times. DNA for the CDR3: TGTGCCAGTAGTGGGGAGGAAGAGTGGGACACAGATACGCAGTATTTT. This encodes CASSGEEEWDTDTQYF. The V call is TRBV19, the J call TRBJ2-3; TRBD2 might be the D (6 bases). The CDR3 is 16 amino acids. Germline V gene lookup returns CDR1 LNHDA and CDR2 SQIVND (reference sequence). Trimming took 5 bases from V and 2 from J, leaving 17 bases between them.

The table lists this clonotype with many counts. Mismatch with germline at one junction end may stem from a read error. The chain joins TRBV2 to TRBJ2-3; 8 positions agree with TRBD2. The CDR3 extends over 11 amino acids. Germline V gene data show CDR1 as SNHLY and CDR2 as FYNNEI. The CDR3 sequence is CASSVVAGGVF. In nucleotides, the CDR3 is TGTGCCAGCAGTGTCGTCGCGGGGGGTGTATTT.

This clonotype was seen only a few times. The chain couples TRBV7-8 to TRBJ2-3, with a weak D call TRBD2 (6 bases). V was cut by 2 bases and J by 4 bases, with 10 bases left in between. The germline V gene has CDR1 SGHVS and CDR2 FQNEAQ. The CDR3 is made up of 14 amino acids. CDR3 region: CASSLWRRADTQYF. The DNA for the CDR3 is TGTGCCAGCAGCTTATGGCGGAGGGCAGATACGCAGTATTTT.

V is TRBV11-2 and J is TRBJ1-1, with 7 nucleotides matching TRBD1. The CDR3 is 14 residues long. Germline CDR1 reads SGHAT; CDR2 reads FQNNGV. V lost 5 bases to trimming and J lost 6 bases; unmatched junction nucleotides: 9. CDR3 DNA sequence: TGTGCCAGCAGCAAGACAGGGAAGAGGGCTGAAGCTTTCTTT. It codes for CASSKTGKRAEAFF.

To note about this clonotype: No DNA is shown, since the ends of the CDR3 on it are uncertain; the CDR3 is the one TCRdb lists. J is TRBJ1-6 and V is TRBV3-2; the table's D call TRBD1 went unverified against the DNA. TRBV3-2 is an annotated pseudogene. The CDR3 contains 19 residues when both ends are counted. The CDR3 loop reads CASSQDIVGTGTDNSPLHF.

The V call is TRBV29-1, the J call TRBJ1-1; D call uncertain. Looked up from germline, CDR1 is SQVTM and CDR2 is ANQGSEA. The CDR3 consists of 11 residues. V was clipped by 4 bases and J by 6 bases, with 9 bases between them. Written as DNA, the CDR3 is TGCAGCGTTGGAGCGGACCCTGAAGCTTTCTTT. Translated: CSVGADPEAFF.

This sequence joins TRBV5-1 and TRBJ2-7, with TRBD1 as a possible D gene (5 bases). Germline CDR1 and CDR2: SGHRS and YFSETQ. This CDR3 comprises 15 residues. V lost 1 base and J lost 0, with 11 bases in between. The CDR3 reads CASSLTGLSSYEQYF. DNA of the CDR3: TGCGCCAGCAGCTTGACAGGTCTAAGCTCCTACGAGCAGTACTTC.

This clonotype turned up a few times. The chain joins TRBV5-1 to TRBJ2-1; TRBD2 matches 8 bases. Germline CDR1 and CDR2: SGHRS and YFSETQ. The ends lost 4 bases at V and 7 bases at J; junction bases unmatched: 13. There are 16 residues in the CDR3. The CDR3 DNA is TGCGCCAGCAGCCTCACTAGCGGAGCTTTTGGGAATGAGCAGTTCTTC. This codes for CASSLTSGAFGNEQFF.

In its sample, this clonotype was seen many times. This sequence joins TRBV3-1 and TRBJ2-7; a weak D match, TRBD2 (6 bases). From germline, CDR1 is LGHDT and CDR2 YNNKEL (reference sequence). The CDR3 is 11 amino acids. V dropped 4 bases and J dropped 6 bases, with 7 bases sitting between them. In DNA, the CDR3 is TGTGCCAGCAGCCGGAGGGCCGAGCAGTACTTC. Translated, it gives CASSRRAEQYF.

This clonotype was seen more than once but under ten times. The V call is TRBV6-5, the J call TRBJ1-3; no clear D. Deletions cut 6 bases from V and 2 bases from J, with 5 bases between. The CDR3 has 12 residues. Looked up from germline, CDR1 is MNHEY and CDR2 is SVGAGI. CDR3 nucleotides: TGTGCCAGCAGAAGTACTGGAAACACCATATATTTT. The encoded protein is CASRSTGNTIYF.

This chain joins TRBV19 and TRBJ2-1; 10 nucleotides line up with TRBD2. In germline, CDR1 is LNHDA, CDR2 SQIVND (reference sequence). The CDR3 spans 18 residues. With V trimmed by 2 bases and J by 0 bases, 7 bases remained unmatched. The DNA of the CDR3 is TGTGCCAGTAGTATACTAGCGGGGGTTTCGAGCTCCTACAATGAGCAGTTCTTC. It translates to CASSILAGVSSSYNEQFF.

On this clonotype: An end of the junction does not agree with germline; a read error may underlie this. The gene calls are TRBV10-3 and TRBJ1-2, with D uncertain. The CDR3 loop spans 8 amino acids. Per germline, CDR1 ENHRY and CDR2 SYGVKD. The chain's CDR3 is CAILQKEF. For the CDR3, the DNA is TGTGCCATCCTGCAAAAGGAGTTC.

This chain joins TRBV6-1 and TRBJ2-3; D is perhaps TRBD1 (5 bases). This CDR3 contains 14 residues. Per the germline V gene, CDR1 is MNHNS and CDR2 is SASEGT. V lost 8 bases and J 2 bases, leaving 14 bases between the germline ends. DNA of the CDR3: TGTGCCAGCTCAACCAGGGTAGCCACAGATACGCAGTATTTT. This encodes CASSTRVATDTQYF.

The table lists this clonotype with a few counts. V is TRBV9 and J is TRBJ2-7; 9 positions match TRBD2. The V gene's germline CDR1 is SGDLS and CDR2 YYNGEE. The J segment lost 6 bases and the V segment lost 0 bases, leaving 10 bases of the junction unmatched. The CDR3 spans 16 residues. CDR3 in DNA: TGTGCCAGCAGCGTAGGGACTAGCGTGCTCTTGGGCGAGCAGTACTTC. Translating gives CASSVGTSVLLGEQYF.

This clonotype was detected ten times or more. The chain couples TRBV6-1 to TRBJ1-5; maybe TRBD1 (5 bases). This CDR3 comprises 14 residues. Trimming left V 7 bases short and J 6 bases short, with 16 bases between. The germline gives CDR1 MNHNS, CDR2 SASEGT. CDR3: CASNPKPGGQPQHF. DNA of the CDR3: TGTGCCAGCAACCCGAAGCCGGGGGGTCAGCCCCAGCATTTT.

Regarding this clonotype: One base away lies a much larger clone, so this may be a sequencing read error. A read error is likely, as this CDR3 ends without the conserved phenylalanine or tryptophan. V and J are TRBV10-1 and TRBJ2-7; 7 bases align to TRBD1. V was clipped by 6 bases and J by 0 bases; unmatched bases: 5. This CDR3 is built from 14 residues. CDR1 and CDR2 (germline): WNHNN, SYGVQD (reference sequence). The CDR3 protein is CASSSGTDSYEQYS. The DNA of the CDR3 is TGCGCCAGCAGCTCCGGGACAGACTCCTACGAGCAGTACTCC.

This clonotype was counted between two and nine times. J is TRBJ2-4 and V is TRBV7-6, with TRBD1 matching over 9 bases. Germline V gene data show CDR1 as SGHVS and CDR2 as FNYEAQ. Trimming cost V 4 bases and J 8 bases; bases outside gene matches: 6. The CDR3 is 14 amino acids. The CDR3 DNA sequence: TGTGCCAGCAGCTCAATCGACAGGGGGGACATTCAGTACTTC. This translates into CASSSIDRGDIQYF.

The sample holds a few counts of this clonotype. This chain links TRBV7-8 with TRBJ1-1; D may be TRBD1 (5 bases). Trimming left V 5 bases short and J 0 bases short, with 19 bases between. The germline V gene encodes CDR1 SGHVS and CDR2 FQNEAQ. The CDR3 is made up of 17 amino acids. The DNA for the CDR3 is TGTGCCAGCAGCCACGGGGGTGAGGGTTACATGAACACTGAAGCTTTCTTT. It translates to CASSHGGEGYMNTEAFF.

This clonotype occurred many times. A junction end diverges from the germline sequence, so it may reflect a read error. This sequence joins TRBV7-9 and TRBJ1-1; D gene ambiguous. Germline CDR1 reads SEHNR; CDR2 reads FQNEAQ (reference sequence). The CDR3 extends over 9 amino acids. CDR3 loop: CASSLASLF. DNA for the CDR3: TGTGCCAGCAGCTTAGCCTCCCTCTTT.

This clonotype appeared a few times. The chain couples TRBV28 to TRBJ2-7; D gene unclear. Germline V gene sequence: CDR1 MDHEN, CDR2 SYDVKM. CDR3 length: 12 amino acids. Trimming left V 2 bases short and J 3 bases short, with 5 bases between. The CDR3 sequence is CASSLKDYEQYF. CDR3 DNA: TGTGCCAGCAGTTTAAAGGACTACGAGCAGTACTTC. Drawing the rest from reference TRBV28 and TRBJ2-7, the complete variable domain is DVKVTQSSRYLVKRTGEKVFLECVQDMDHENMFWYRQDPGLGLRLIYFSYDVKMKEKGDIPEGYSVSREKKERFSLILESASTNQTSMYLCASSLKDYEQYFGPGTRLTVT.

The table lists this clonotype with many counts. The chain is built from TRBV5-4 and TRBJ2-6; D assignment may be TRBD1 or TRBD2 (6 bases each). Per the germline V gene, CDR1 is SGHNT and CDR2 is YYREEE (reference sequence). This CDR3 is built from 16 residues. V lost 4 bases and J 3 bases, leaving 14 bases between the germline ends. The CDR3 sequence is CASSALQGLGANVLTF. CDR3 sequence (DNA): TGTGCCAGCAGCGCTCTACAGGGACTTGGGGCCAACGTCCTGACTTTC.

This chain joins TRBV5-1 and TRBJ1-1; 8 nucleotides agree with TRBD1. This CDR3 spans 15 amino acids. V shed 0 bases, J shed 8 bases, and the junction held 9 bases outside the gene matches. CDR1 is SGHRS and CDR2 is YFSETQ in the germline V gene. Here the CDR3 reads CASSLGGQGSGEAFF. The CDR3 DNA is TGCGCCAGCAGCTTGGGAGGACAGGGCAGTGGGGAAGCTTTCTTT.

This clonotype has a handful of counts. The CDR3 DNA reads TGCAGTGCTATGGGGGCAATCAATCAGCCCCAGCATTTT. Amino acids: CSAMGAINQPQHF. The chain uses TRBV20-1 and TRBJ1-5, with TRBD1 as a possible D gene (6 bases). Looked up from germline, CDR1 is DFQATT and CDR2 is SNEGSKA (reference sequence). V was trimmed by 4 bases and J by 3 bases, leaving 10 bases between them. The CDR3 is made up of 13 amino acids.

V gene TRBV5-1 combines with J gene TRBJ2-7, with 7 bases identical to TRBD1. Unmatched junction bases numbered 5, after V lost 0 bases and J lost 2 bases. This CDR3 has 15 residues. CDR1 and CDR2 (germline): SGHRS, YFSETQ. The CDR3 is CASSLATGQAYEQYF. The DNA of the CDR3 is TGCGCCAGCAGCTTGGCCACCGGACAGGCCTACGAGCAGTACTTC.

This clonotype showed up many times. V usage is TRBV24-1 and J usage is TRBJ1-1; D gene unclear. This CDR3 is built from 16 residues. The V gene lost 6 bases and the J gene lost 1 base, with 17 bases spanning the gap. Per germline, CDR1 KGHDR and CDR2 SFDVKD. This CDR3 is CATSQRQGQPNTEAFF. The CDR3 coding sequence is TGTGCCACCAGTCAGAGACAAGGCCAACCGAACACTGAAGCTTTCTTT.

Only a few counts were recorded for this clonotype. This rearrangement joins TRBV5-6 to TRBJ2-7, with D uncertain. Per the germline V gene, CDR1 is SGHDT and CDR2 is YYEEEE. This CDR3 is 14 amino acids long. V lost 4 bases and J lost 2, with 13 bases in between. The CDR3 reads CASSDADVAYEQYF. CDR3 sequence (DNA): TGTGCCAGCAGCGACGCGGACGTAGCCTACGAGCAGTACTTC.

This clonotype was observed many times. The chain combines TRBV7-6 with TRBJ2-2, with D possibly being TRBD1 (6 bases). The V and J ends lost 5 bases and 3 bases respectively, with 13 bases between them. The germline gives CDR1 SGHVS, CDR2 FNYEAQ. The CDR3 runs 15 residues. The CDR3 coding sequence is TGTGCCAGCAGCCCCGGGACAAGATACACCGGGGAGCTGTTTTTT. Protein: CASSPGTRYTGELFF.

This clonotype was detected ten times or more. The chain combines TRBV4-3 with TRBJ2-7, with D maybe TRBD1 (5 bases). The CDR3 consists of 15 residues. V was cut by 1 base and J by 0 bases, with 10 bases left in between. Germline V CDR1 and CDR2: LGHNA, YSLEER. The CDR3 region has the DNA TGCGCCAGCAGCCAAGTCCCAGGGCCCTCCTACGAGCAGTACTTC. Protein: CASSQVPGPSYEQYF.